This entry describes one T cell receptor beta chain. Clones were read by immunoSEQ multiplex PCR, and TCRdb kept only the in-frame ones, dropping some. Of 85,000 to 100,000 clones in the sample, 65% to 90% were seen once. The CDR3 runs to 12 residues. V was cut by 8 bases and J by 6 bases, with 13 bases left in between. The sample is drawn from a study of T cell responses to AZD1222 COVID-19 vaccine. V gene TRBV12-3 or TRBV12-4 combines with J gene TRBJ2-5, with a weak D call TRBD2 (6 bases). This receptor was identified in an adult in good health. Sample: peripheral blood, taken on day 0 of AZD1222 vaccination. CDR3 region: CASLGRKKTQYF. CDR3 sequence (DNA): TGTGCCAGCCTAGGGAGGAAAAAGACCCAGTACTTC.